Below are 30 T cell receptor beta chains sequenced from a single sample in a study of T cell responses to AZD1222 COVID-19 vaccine. Sequencing used immunoSEQ multiplex PCR; TCRdb keeps in-frame clones, though not all of them. The repertoire holds more than 110,000 clones, with over 90% as singletons. The sequences come from peripheral blood, collected on day 0 of AZD1222 vaccination. The source is an adult in good health.

The rearrangement links TRBV6-1 to TRBJ2-1; D not resolved. In germline, CDR1 is MNHNS, CDR2 SASEGT. The CDR3 runs 12 residues. V was shortened by 2 bases and J by 8 bases, with 7 bases between the two germline ends. CDR3 protein: CASSETIYEQFF. The DNA for the CDR3 is TGTGCCAGCAGTGAAACGATATATGAGCAGTTCTTC.

CDR3 nucleotide sequence: TGTGCCAGTCAGACTAGCGGGACCTCCTACAATGAGCAGTTCTTC. Translating it yields CASQTSGTSYNEQFF. V and J are TRBV19 and TRBJ2-1, with 11 bases aligning to TRBD2. V was pared by 8 bases and J by 0 bases, with 3 bases of the junction left unmatched. Germline assignment: CDR1 LNHDA and CDR2 SQIVND (reference sequence). The CDR3 is 15 amino acids.

V is TRBV5-1 and J is TRBJ1-5; possibly TRBD1 for D (5 bases). Germline CDR1 is SGHRS and CDR2 is YFSETQ. V was trimmed by 0 bases and J by 1 base, leaving 11 bases between them. This CDR3 has 16 residues. The CDR3 DNA reads as TGCGCCAGCAGCTTGGACCCAGGGTTCAGCAATCAGCCCCAGCATTTT. Its translation: CASSLDPGFSNQPQHF.

V usage is TRBV19 and J usage is TRBJ2-5, with 10 bases aligning to TRBD2. CDR3 length equals 16 residues. Germline V gives CDR1 LNHDA, CDR2 SQIVND (reference sequence). Trimming took 9 bases from V and 1 from J; bases not matched to a gene: 11. CDR3 in amino acids: CASTLASGSSQETQYF. The CDR3 bases are TGTGCCAGCACCCTGGCTAGCGGGAGTTCCCAAGAGACCCAGTACTTC.

The CDR3 nucleotides read TGTGCCAGCAGTCGGACAGCACTTTACGAGCAGTACTTC. Protein: CASSRTALYEQYF. The rearrangement links TRBV6-2 or TRBV6-3 to TRBJ2-7, with a weak D call TRBD1 (6 bases). This CDR3 is 13 amino acids long. Trimming removed 5 bases at V and 4 bases at J, with 12 bases between. In germline, CDR1 is MNHEY, CDR2 SVGEGT.

The chain has TRBV16 and TRBJ1-2, with TRBD1 matching over 9 bases. Germline V gives CDR1 KGHSY, CDR2 FQNENV. The CDR3 runs 16 residues. V shed 3 bases and J 7 bases; nucleotides not matched to a gene: 12. This CDR3 is CASSQSRDRVSGGYTF. The CDR3 nucleotides are TGTGCCAGCAGCCAGTCTCGGGACAGGGTTTCTGGTGGCTACACCTTC.

The V and J genes are TRBV27 and TRBJ1-6, with D possibly TRBD1 on 6 matching bases. V dropped 3 bases and J dropped 7 bases, with 16 bases sitting between them. The germline CDR1 and CDR2 sequences are MNHEY and SMNVEV (reference sequence). The CDR3 length is 16 residues. CDR3 bases: TGTGCCAGCAGTTTTTCGCCACAGGGACGAAATTCACCCCTCCACTTT. It specifies CASSFSPQGRNSPLHF.

The V gene is TRBV12-3 or TRBV12-4, the J gene TRBJ1-3; D is unclear. Trimming took 6 bases from V and 0 from J, leaving 6 bases between them. There are 13 residues in the CDR3. As DNA, the CDR3 is TGTGCCAGCAGAGGTTACTCTGGAAACACCATATATTTT. This sequence encodes CASRGYSGNTIYF.

The V and J genes are TRBV14 and TRBJ1-1; TRBD1 is a possible D gene (6 bases). The V end lost 2 bases, the J end lost 5 bases, and 9 bases lay between the germline ends. This CDR3 contains 13 residues. CDR1 SGHDN and CDR2 FVKESK come from the germline V gene. The CDR3 DNA sequence: TGTGCCAGCAGCCAACAGGGGATTACTGAAGCTTTCTTT. This translates into CASSQQGITEAFF.

The chain carries TRBV19 and TRBJ1-2; maybe TRBD1 (6 bases). V was shortened by 6 bases and J by 5 bases, with 22 bases between the two germline ends. This CDR3 has 16 residues. Germline values: CDR1 LNHDA, CDR2 SQIVND (reference sequence). The CDR3, as DNA: TGTGCCAGTAGACACCTTTTAACCGGGACACCTTATGGCTACACCTTC. Residues: CASRHLLTGTPYGYTF.

The gene calls are TRBV3-1 (or the pseudogene TRBV3-2) and TRBJ1-5; weak D call: TRBD1 (5 bases). V lost 1 base, J lost 0 bases, and 7 bases lay in between. Germline V lookup: CDR1 LGHDT, CDR2 YNNKEL (reference sequence). CDR3 length: 15 residues. The CDR3 bases are TGTGCCAGCAGCCAAGGAACAGGTAGCAATCAGCCCCAGCATTTT. Translating it yields CASSQGTGSNQPQHF.

This chain connects TRBV19 to TRBJ2-1; 9 positions match TRBD2. CDR1 is LNHDA and CDR2 is SQIVND in the germline V gene (reference sequence). J was trimmed by 7 bases and V by 10 bases; bases with no gene match: 17. CDR3 length: 16 residues. CDR3 region: CAIWLIGASGINEQFF. CDR3 DNA: TGTGCCATTTGGTTAATAGGGGCTAGCGGGATTAATGAGCAGTTCTTC.

J is TRBJ2-1 and V is TRBV30; D remains ambiguous. The ends were cut back, 0 bases at V and 2 bases at J, with 14 bases in the middle. CDR3 size: 16 residues. Per germline, CDR1 GTSNPN and CDR2 SVGIG (reference sequence). DNA for the CDR3: TGTGCCTGGAGTGTAACTAACCGGGCCCCCTACAATGAGCAGTTCTTC. Amino acid sequence: CAWSVTNRAPYNEQFF. The variable domain in full, completed from reference TRBV30 and TRBJ2-1, reads SQTIHQWPATLVQPVGSPLSLECTVEGTSNPNLYWYRQAAGRGLQLLFYSVGIGQISSEVPQNLSASRPQDRQFILSSKKLLLSDSGFYLCAWSVTNRAPYNEQFFGPGTRLTVL.

The V gene is TRBV2, the J gene TRBJ1-6; D might be TRBD1 (5 bases). The germline V gene encodes CDR1 SNHLY and CDR2 FYNNEI. The CDR3 is made up of 15 amino acids. Between the trimmed V and J ends, which lost 4 bases and 7 bases, there was a span of 14 bases. CDR3 loop: CASSVQGPRNSPLHF. The CDR3 DNA reads TGTGCCAGCAGTGTTCAGGGACCCCGGAATTCACCCCTCCACTTT.

V is TRBV28 and J is TRBJ1-4; D remains ambiguous. Germline V gene lookup returns CDR1 MDHEN and CDR2 SYDVKM. V was shortened by 4 bases and J by 8 bases, with 17 bases between the two germline ends. The CDR3 runs 15 residues. The CDR3 is CASSSTPGLGEKLFF. CDR3 DNA: TGTGCCAGCAGTTCCACCCCTGGATTGGGGGAAAAACTGTTTTTT.

The rearrangement joins TRBV7-9 to TRBJ2-1, with 7 positions matching TRBD2. CDR3 length equals 15 residues. V was clipped by 5 bases and J by 7 bases; unmatched bases: 11. The germline CDR1 and CDR2 sequences are SEHNR and FQNEAQ (reference sequence). The CDR3 DNA follows: TGTGCCAGCAGCCCGCGAGTAGCGGGCCGAAATGAGCAGTTCTTC. Protein: CASSPRVAGRNEQFF.

The table lists this clone with a few counts. The V gene is TRBV4-1, the J gene TRBJ2-1; a possible D gene is TRBD1 (5 bases). The CDR3 loop spans 16 amino acids. V lost 1 base and J lost 9, with 19 bases in between. Looked up from germline, CDR1 is MGHRA and CDR2 is YSYEKL. In DNA, the CDR3 is TGCGCCAGCAGCCAAGCTGGCAGGGTGGTAAAGAGTGAGCAGTTCTTC. As protein: CASSQAGRVVKSEQFF.

This clone was counted a single time. The chain employs TRBV29-1 and TRBJ2-3, with TRBD2 identical over 11 bases. The CDR3 consists of 14 residues. The V gene's germline CDR1 is SQVTM and CDR2 ANQGSEA. The V segment lost 7 bases and the J segment 0 bases; nucleotides outside the gene matches: 3. The DNA for the CDR3 is TGCAGCGACCGGACTAGCGGGAGCACAGATACGCAGTATTTT. This gives the protein CSDRTSGSTDTQYF.

This rearrangement joins TRBV19 to TRBJ2-3, with TRBD1 matching 9 bases. J lost 4 bases, V lost 1 base, and 6 bases had no gene match. The germline gives CDR1 LNHDA, CDR2 SQIVND (reference sequence). The CDR3 length is 16 residues. The CDR3 is CASSIVSDRGSDTQYF. The CDR3 nucleotides read TGTGCCAGTAGTATAGTATCGGACAGGGGCTCAGATACGCAGTATTTT.

The CDR3 nucleotides are TGTGCCAGCAGCGGCCATTGGGATTCACCCCTCCACTTT. Translation gives CASSGHWDSPLHF. The chain joins TRBV9 to TRBJ1-6; D remains ambiguous. V lost 3 bases, J lost 8 bases, and 9 bases lay in between. The germline V gene encodes CDR1 SGDLS and CDR2 YYNGEE. This CDR3 contains 13 residues.

J is TRBJ2-5 and V is TRBV30; perhaps D is TRBD1 or TRBD2 (6 bases each). The V gene's germline CDR1 is GTSNPN and CDR2 SVGIG (reference sequence). This CDR3 has 15 amino acids. With 4 bases removed from V and 5 bases from J, the gap between germline ends came to 20 bases. The DNA of the CDR3 is TGTGCCTGGACCTCCTTTAGCGGAGGGGGGGAGACCCAGTACTTC. Its translation is CAWTSFSGGGETQYF.

The chain employs TRBV5-4 and TRBJ1-2; 9 bases fit TRBD1. Germline-derived CDR1 and CDR2 are SGHNT and YYREEE (reference sequence). V shed 4 bases, J shed 1 base, and the junction held 8 bases outside the gene matches. The CDR3 consists of 16 residues. The CDR3 spells CASSLPGQGFNYGYTF. In DNA form, the CDR3 reads TGTGCCAGCAGCCTACCGGGACAGGGTTTTAACTATGGCTACACCTTC.

The chain uses TRBV2 and TRBJ1-4; D gene uncertain. From germline, CDR1 is SNHLY and CDR2 FYNNEI. The CDR3 length is 11 residues. The V end lost 3 bases, the J end lost 8 bases, and 4 bases lay between the germline ends. The CDR3 region is CASSEIEKLFF. In DNA form, the CDR3 reads TGTGCCAGCAGTGAGATAGAAAAACTGTTTTTT. Full variable domain (rest looked up from reference TRBV2 and TRBJ1-4): EPEVTQTPSHQVTQMGQEVILRCVPISNHLYFYWYRQILGQKVEFLVSFYNNEISEKSEIFDDQFSVERPDGSNFTLKIRSTKLEDSAMYFCASSEIEKLFFGSGTQLSVL.

The chain joins TRBV3-1 (or the pseudogene TRBV3-2) to TRBJ2-5; perhaps D is TRBD1 or TRBD2 (5 bases each). The germline gives CDR1 LGHDT, CDR2 YNNKEL (reference sequence). This CDR3 comprises 13 residues. The V end lost 0 bases, the J end lost 9 bases, and 11 bases lay between the germline ends. The CDR3 bases are TGTGCCAGCAGCCAAGATCGAGGGGCTCCCCAGTACTTC. This gives the protein CASSQDRGAPQYF.

The gene calls are TRBV5-1 and TRBJ2-7; a possible D gene is TRBD1 (6 bases). Germline V gene lookup returns CDR1 SGHRS and CDR2 YFSETQ. Between the trimmed V and J ends, which lost 0 bases and 6 bases, there was a span of 16 bases. This CDR3 contains 15 residues. CDR3 protein: CASSLGGPLFIEQYF. In DNA, the CDR3 is TGCGCCAGCAGCTTGGGGGGGCCCCTTTTTATCGAGCAGTACTTC.

The rearrangement links TRBV24-1 to TRBJ2-2; D gene ambiguous. This CDR3 comprises 15 residues. Germline V gene data show CDR1 as KGHDR and CDR2 as SFDVKD. Trimming left V 5 bases short and J 1 base short, with 10 bases between. CDR3 in DNA: TGTGCCACCAGTGGAACAGACGAGAACACCGGGGAGCTGTTTTTT. Amino acid sequence: CATSGTDENTGELFF.

This sequence joins TRBV9 and TRBJ1-3; 7 bases align to TRBD1. Germline-derived CDR1 and CDR2 are SGDLS and YYNGEE. The CDR3 covers 14 residues. The V segment lost 4 bases and the J segment 5 bases; nucleotides outside the gene matches: 6. The CDR3 sequence: CASSLRDSRNTIYF. The CDR3 DNA sequence: TGTGCCAGCAGCCTCCGGGACAGCAGAAACACCATATATTTT.

The chain recombines TRBV7-9 with TRBJ1-2, with D unclear. The CDR3 is 12 amino acids. Germline V gene lookup returns CDR1 SEHNR and CDR2 FQNEAQ (reference sequence). V was shortened by 1 base and J by 13 bases, with 13 bases between the two germline ends. The CDR3 bases are TGTGCCAGCAGCTTAGAGGCTGCTGCGGGCACCTTC. Residues: CASSLEAAAGTF.

The chain recombines TRBV2 with TRBJ2-1; 9 positions match TRBD2. The J segment lost 7 bases and the V segment lost 6 bases, leaving 7 bases of the junction unmatched. Germline V gene data show CDR1 as SNHLY and CDR2 as FYNNEI. The CDR3 extends over 14 amino acids. DNA for the CDR3: TGTGCCAGCAGACCGGGACTAGCCCTAAATGAGCAGTTCTTC. Translated: CASRPGLALNEQFF. Supplemented by reference TRBV2 and TRBJ2-1, the full variable domain reads EPEVTQTPSHQVTQMGQEVILRCVPISNHLYFYWYRQILGQKVEFLVSFYNNEISEKSEIFDDQFSVERPDGSNFTLKIRSTKLEDSAMYFCASRPGLALNEQFFGPGTRLTVL.

The chain combines TRBV9 with TRBJ2-7, with D tentatively TRBD1 (7 bases). Trimming took off 3 bases at V and 0 bases at J, with 16 bases between the two ends. Germline V gene sequence: CDR1 SGDLS, CDR2 YYNGEE. The CDR3 consists of 16 residues. The CDR3 here is CASSEGASGFSYEQYF. As DNA, the CDR3 is TGTGCCAGCAGCGAGGGGGCAAGCGGGTTCTCCTACGAGCAGTACTTC.